The rows below give T cell receptor beta chains drawn from one sample of a study of T-cell memory formation after mild COVID-19. TCRdb recomputed calls from the 5' RACE reads with MiXCR, one row per CDR3 protein. The repertoire includes some 320,000 distinct CDR3 sequences, about a sixth of them detected once, and approximately 20% sits in the top ten. Input material: PBMCs or a T cell subset sorted from them (not recorded which). These receptors were obtained from a young man who had mild COVID-19 (a few samples of this study predate the infection). Cell type and time point are not known. The CDR3 runs from the conserved cysteine through the conserved F or W. A D gene is named only where the DNA matches it firmly. Rows may omit the clone size; those that give it use once, few, many or a size class.

NA	TRBV6-2/TRBV6-3	TRBJ1-1	NA	CASSTGGNTEAFF	TGTGCCAGCAGTACCGGAGGGAACACTGAAGCTTTCTTT
NA	TRBV20-1	TRBJ2-3	many	CSAPGPGVDTQYF	TGCAGTGCCCCAGGGCCTGGGGTGGATACGCAGTATTTT
TRBD1	TRBV18	TRBJ2-7	few	CASSPDRVGHEQYF	TGTGCCAGCTCACCTGACAGGGTAGGCCACGAGCAGTACTTC
NA	TRBV7-6	TRBJ2-6	few	CASSLGAFGSGANVLTF	TGTGCCAGCAGCTTAGGAGCTTTCGGCTCTGGGGCCAACGTCCTGACTTTC
NA	TRBV3-1	TRBJ2-5	NA	CASSQDSDEETQYF	TGTGCCAGCAGCCAAGATTCAGACGAAGAGACCCAGTACTTC
TRBD1	TRBV9	TRBJ1-6	few	CASSVGQGGSPLHF	TGTGCCAGCAGCGTCGGTCAGGGGGGTTCACCCCTCCACTTT
NA	TRBV20-1	TRBJ2-5	many	CSARGQLADQETQYF	TGCAGTGCTAGGGGGCAGTTAGCTGACCAAGAGACCCAGTACTTC
NA	TRBV12-3/TRBV12-4	TRBJ2-3	NA	CASWAGTDTQYF	TGTGCCAGCTGGGCCGGAACAGATACGCAGTATTTT
TRBD2	TRBV7-9	TRBJ2-5	NA	CASSLRAGLYQETQYF	TGTGCCAGCAGCTTGAGAGCGGGGTTGTACCAAGAGACCCAGTACTTC
TRBD2	TRBV9	TRBJ2-3	few	CASEAGAADTQYF	TGTGCCAGCGAAGCGGGGGCGGCAGATACGCAGTATTTT
NA	TRBV7-9	TRBJ2-3	many	CASSFSDTQYF	TGTGCCAGCAGTTTCTCAGATACGCAGTATTTT
NA	TRBV4-1	TRBJ2-3	NA	CASSKLDRLTDTQYF	TGCGCCAGCAGCAAGCTAGACAGATTAACAGATACGCAGTATTTT
NA	TRBV29-1	TRBJ2-1	few	CSVVKGRPEQFF	TGCAGCGTTGTGAAAGGACGCCCAGAGCAGTTCTTC
TRBD1	TRBV5-6	TRBJ1-2	many	CASSLEGQGISYGYTF	TGTGCCAGCAGCTTGGAGGGACAGGGGATCTCCTATGGCTACACCTTC
NA	TRBV5-4	TRBJ2-3	NA	CASIPGAGGGTDTQYF	TGTGCCAGCATCCCGGGGGCAGGAGGGGGCACAGATACGCAGTATTTT
NA	TRBV6-2/TRBV6-3	TRBJ1-5	NA	CASSPGTTNQPQHF	TGTGCCAGCAGCCCCGGGACAACTAATCAGCCCCAGCATTTT